This T cell receptor (beta chain) derives from a study of CD8 T cell repertoires and HIV-1 epitope variants. Looking at the study overall: Separate wells received one of Twenty-five Gag or Nef variant peptides.

Overall study findings and caveats: Eight or nine TCR beta clonotypes were antigen-specific, over five apparently recognizing autologous or escape variants.

This CDR3 is 15 amino acids long. Losses at the gene ends were 6 bases for V and 6 bases for J; bases not matched to a gene: 17. Germline CDR1 reads GTSNPN; CDR2 reads SVGIG (reference sequence). As regards this clone: What it binds is unknown.

Measured with immunoSEQ multiplex PCR; TCRdb has only the in-frame clones, and not every one. The data contain about 90,000 clones, approximately 70% of them singletons. The V gene is TRBV30, the J gene TRBJ2-7; 7 positions match TRBD1. The sequence came from a male donor with HIV. The sequenced sample was uncultured baseline CD8+ T cells from peripheral blood mononuclear cells (PBMCs). CDR3: CACMTTPGGFSEQYF. The CDR3 DNA reads TGTGCCTGTATGACCACCCCAGGGGGTTTCAGCGAGCAGTACTTC. Using reference TRBV30 and TRBJ2-7 for the parts outside the CDR3, the full variable domain is SQTIHQWPATLVQPVGSPLSLECTVEGTSNPNLYWYRQAAGRGLQLLFYSVGIGQISSEVPQNLSASRPQDRQFILSSKKLLLSDSGFYLCACMTTPGGFSEQYFGPGTRLTVT.